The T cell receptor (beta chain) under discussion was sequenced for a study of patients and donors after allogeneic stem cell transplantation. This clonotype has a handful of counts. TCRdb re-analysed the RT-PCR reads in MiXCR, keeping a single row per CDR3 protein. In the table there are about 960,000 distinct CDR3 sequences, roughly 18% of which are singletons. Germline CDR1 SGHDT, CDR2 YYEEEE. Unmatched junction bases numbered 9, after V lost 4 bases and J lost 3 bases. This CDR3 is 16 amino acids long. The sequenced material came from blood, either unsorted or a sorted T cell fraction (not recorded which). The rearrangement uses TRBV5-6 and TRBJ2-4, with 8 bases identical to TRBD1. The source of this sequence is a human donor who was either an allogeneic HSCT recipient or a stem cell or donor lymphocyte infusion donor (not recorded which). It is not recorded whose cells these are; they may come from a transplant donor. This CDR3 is CASSQDRELGKNIQYF. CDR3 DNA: TGTGCCAGCAGCCAGGACAGGGAACTAGGCAAAAACATTCAGTACTTC.